A single sample is the source of the 25 T cell receptor beta chains below, sequenced in a study of cytomegalovirus exposure and HLA in healthy donors. Primers included in the PCR were 60 Vbeta and 13 Jbeta primers. Sequencing was performed with immunoSEQ multiplex PCR; in TCRdb, only in-frame clones are kept and a portion is missing. The table shows 110,000 or so clones, with 83% occurring only once. Sequenced: PBMCs. The receptors come from a man aged 18-30 years in good health and CMV-seronegative.

J is TRBJ2-5 and V is TRBV14; TRBD2 matches 7 bases. CDR1 and CDR2 from the germline V gene are SGHDN and FVKESK. The CDR3 sequence is 15 residues long. With V trimmed by 2 bases and J by 5 bases, 8 bases remained unmatched. This chain's CDR3 is CASSQLTSRQETQYF. In DNA form, the CDR3 reads TGTGCCAGCAGCCAATTGACTAGCCGCCAGGAGACCCAGTACTTC.

The CDR3 reads CAISESPASGTSTDTQYF. CDR3 in DNA: TGTGCCATCAGTGAGTCCCCTGCTAGCGGCACAAGCACAGATACGCAGTATTTT. The chain joins TRBV10-3 to TRBJ2-3, with TRBD2 identical over 7 bases. The V gene end was trimmed by 0 bases and the J gene end by 0 bases; junction bases not matched to a gene: 9. The CDR3 is made up of 18 amino acids. Per the germline V gene, CDR1 is ENHRY and CDR2 is SYGVKD.

The chain combines TRBV19 with TRBJ2-7; 11 positions agree with TRBD2. The CDR3 is 17 residues long. Per germline, CDR1 LNHDA and CDR2 SQIVND (reference sequence). V trimming: 2 bases; J trimming: 7 bases; junction bases outside the gene matches: 13. The CDR3 DNA is TGTGCCAGTAGTATATCCTTAGCGGGAGGGCTGAAAGGGGAGCAGTACTTC. It is translated as CASSISLAGGLKGEQYF. Looking up the rest from reference TRBV19 and TRBJ2-7 gives the full variable domain: DGGITQSPKYLFRKEGQNVTLSCEQNLNHDAMYWYRQDPGQGLRLIYYSQIVNDFQKGDIAEGYSVSREKKESFPLTVTSAQKNPTAFYLCASSISLAGGLKGEQYFGPGTRLTVT.

Only a few counts were recorded for this clone. This sequence joins TRBV6-6 and TRBJ1-3; D ambiguous. CDR3 size: 13 residues. Germline CDR1 is MNHNY and CDR2 is SVGAGI (reference sequence). The V end was cut by 2 bases, the J end by 7 bases, with 9 bases between. CDR3 region: CASSYDSSNTIYF. CDR3 sequence (DNA): TGTGCCAGCAGTTACGACTCGAGTAACACCATATATTTT.

The rearrangement links TRBV6-7 to TRBJ2-1; perhaps TRBD2 as D (7 bases). TRBV6-7 is reported as an ORF; its role is uncertain. The CDR3 is 15 amino acids. Trimming cost V 0 bases and J 7 bases, with 13 bases left between them. CDR3 amino acids: CASSYSRGRVNEQFF. The CDR3 DNA reads TGTGCCAGCAGTTACTCGAGGGGGAGGGTAAATGAGCAGTTCTTC.

The V gene is TRBV5-5, the J gene TRBJ2-1; D gene ambiguous. From germline, CDR1 is SGHKS and CDR2 YYEKEE (reference sequence). The CDR3 spans 13 residues. V gave up 3 bases and J gave up 9 bases, with 13 bases separating them. The CDR3 here is CASSSPSLSEQFF. In nucleotides, the CDR3 is TGTGCCAGCAGCTCCCCTTCCCTAAGTGAGCAGTTCTTC.

The gene calls are TRBV7-9 and TRBJ2-1; 7 positions match TRBD1. This CDR3 has 14 amino acids. J was trimmed by 9 bases and V by 7 bases; bases with no gene match: 12. Germline lookup yields CDR1 SEHNR and CDR2 FQNEAQ (reference sequence). The CDR3 bases are TGTGCCAGCAAAACTCAGGGGGATTCAACTGAGCAGTTCTTC. It specifies CASKTQGDSTEQFF. Full variable domain (remainder filled in from reference TRBV7-9 and TRBJ2-1): DTGVSQNPRHKITKRGQNVTFRCDPISEHNRLYWYRQTLGQGPEFLTYFQNEAQLEKSRLLSDRFSAERPKGSFSTLEIQRTEQGDSAMYLCASKTQGDSTEQFFGPGTRLTVL.

In this sample, this clone turned up once. Other DNA sequences from this sample encode an identical CDR3 as well. This chain connects TRBV7-2 to TRBJ1-4, with D perhaps TRBD1 (5 bases). CDR3 length equals 15 residues. V dropped 1 base and J dropped 8 bases, with 14 bases sitting between them. CDR1 SGHTA and CDR2 FQGNSA come from the germline V gene. The CDR3 loop is CASSLVGGAGEKLFF. The CDR3 region has the DNA TGTGCCAGCAGCTTAGTGGGAGGGGCAGGCGAAAAACTGTTTTTT.

A single count supports this clone. The chain has TRBV7-6 and TRBJ2-7, with a weak D call TRBD2 (5 bases). The CDR3 is 15 amino acids. Germline values: CDR1 SGHVS, CDR2 FNYEAQ. With 5 bases removed from V and 2 bases from J, the gap between germline ends came to 16 bases. The CDR3 region is CASSRAAGTTYEQYF. Here the CDR3 DNA reads TGTGCCAGCAGCAGGGCTGCGGGCACTACCTACGAGCAGTACTTC.

The J gene is TRBJ1-1, the V gene TRBV27; possible D gene TRBD1, 5 bases. The CDR3 is 15 residues long. CDR1 and CDR2 (germline): MNHEY, SMNVEV (reference sequence). The ends were cut back, 0 bases at V and 4 bases at J, with 12 bases in the middle. DNA of the CDR3: TGTGCCAGCAGTTTATCTTCGGCGACAGTCACTGAAGCTTTCTTT. It specifies CASSLSSATVTEAFF.

V gene TRBV28 combines with J gene TRBJ2-7; TRBD1 aligns across 8 bases. Germline trimming cut 4 bases from V and 3 bases from J; bases unmatched to any gene: 14. CDR1 and CDR2 from the germline V gene are MDHEN and SYDVKM. The CDR3 is 17 residues long. The CDR3, as DNA: TGTGCCAGCAGTTCGGGGGATATACGGGACAGGAACTACGAGCAGTACTTC. This codes for CASSSGDIRDRNYEQYF.

As regards this clone: One end of the junction fails to match germline, which may point to a read error. The chain links TRBV7-7 to TRBJ2-2, with 9 bases aligning to TRBD2. The CDR3 covers 17 residues. Germline V CDR1 and CDR2: SSHAT, FNYEAQ (reference sequence). CDR3 in DNA: TGTGCTAGCAGCTCCTTAGCTAGCGGGATGAACACCGGGGAGCTGTTTTTT. Its translation: CASSSLASGMNTGELFF.

The gene calls are TRBV19 and TRBJ2-5, with 9 bases aligning to TRBD1. CDR1 and CDR2 from the germline V gene are LNHDA and SQIVND (reference sequence). CDR3 length equals 14 residues. V lost 4 bases to trimming and J lost 5 bases; unmatched junction nucleotides: 5. This chain's CDR3 is CASSTGQGTETQYF. The CDR3 DNA is TGTGCCAGTAGTACCGGACAGGGGACGGAGACCCAGTACTTC.

CDR3 sequence reads: CASSSRLAVLTDTQYF. CDR3 nucleotide sequence: TGTGCCAGCAGCTCCAGACTAGCGGTGTTGACAGATACGCAGTATTTT. The chain couples TRBV7-2 to TRBJ2-3; 9 positions match TRBD2. This CDR3 comprises 16 residues. V was clipped by 4 bases and J by 3 bases; unmatched bases: 8. Germline assignment: CDR1 SGHTA and CDR2 FQGNSA.

The CDR3 bases are TGTGCCACCAGCAGAAAGGGGCAGGCTAGCACAGATACGCAGTATTTT. Its translation: CATSRKGQASTDTQYF. The chain recombines TRBV15 with TRBJ2-3; D may be TRBD1 (5 bases). Trimming left V 2 bases short and J 0 bases short, with 12 bases between. Germline V gene data show CDR1 as LNHNV and CDR2 as YYDKDF (reference sequence). The CDR3 is made up of 16 amino acids.

The rearrangement joins TRBV10-2 to TRBJ1-2, with 8 bases lining up with TRBD1. This CDR3 has 13 residues. V trimming: 7 bases; J trimming: 4 bases; junction bases outside the gene matches: 5. CDR1 WSHSY and CDR2 SAAADI come from the germline V gene. The CDR3 DNA sequence: TGCGCCAGCACTGGACAGGGTGGCTATGGCTACACCTTC. Encoded protein: CASTGQGGYGYTF.

This chain connects TRBV6-5 to TRBJ2-7, with D tentatively TRBD2 (7 bases). The CDR3 loop spans 14 amino acids. Trimming shortened V by 7 bases and J by 5 bases, and 18 bases separated the two germline ends. Germline values: CDR1 MNHEY, CDR2 SVGAGI. CDR3 in DNA: TGTGCCAGCACAGGGGCGGGAGAGATCGACGAGCAGTACTTC. Translated: CASTGAGEIDEQYF.

The chain employs TRBV6-1 and TRBJ1-2, with no clear D. From germline, CDR1 is MNHNS and CDR2 SASEGT. Trimming took 2 bases from V and 0 from J, leaving 13 bases between them. CDR3 size: 16 residues. The CDR3 is CASSEMATDANYGYTF. The DNA of the CDR3 is TGTGCCAGCAGTGAAATGGCCACAGACGCTAACTATGGCTACACCTTC.

The chain links TRBV18 to TRBJ1-5, with a weak D call TRBD1 (6 bases). V lost 6 bases and J 2 bases, leaving 23 bases between the germline ends. Per the germline V gene, CDR1 is KGHSH and CDR2 is LQKENI. The CDR3 runs 18 residues. DNA of the CDR3: TGTGCCAGCTCCACCGTTTACCGGGGGGCGCAGGGCAATCAGCCCCAGCATTTT. Protein product: CASSTVYRGAQGNQPQHF. The full variable domain, rest sourced from reference TRBV18 and TRBJ1-5, is NAGVMQNPRHLVRRRGQEARLRCSPMKGHSHVYWYRQLPEEGLKFMVYLQKENIIDESGMPKERFSAEFPKEGPSILRIQQVVRGDSAAYFCASSTVYRGAQGNQPQHFGDGTRLSIL.

The count of this clone is one. The rearrangement links TRBV5-5 to TRBJ2-3; 10 nucleotides align to TRBD2. V gave up 1 base and J gave up 6 bases; unmatched junction bases: 8. CDR1 is SGHKS, CDR2 YYEKEE, per germline (reference sequence). The CDR3 contains 16 residues. CDR3 region: CASSLMLAGVGDTQYF. The CDR3 DNA follows: TGTGCCAGCAGCTTGATGCTAGCGGGAGTCGGGGATACGCAGTATTTT. Using reference TRBV5-5 and TRBJ2-3 for the parts outside the CDR3, the full variable domain is DAGVTQSPTHLIKTRGQQVTLRCSPISGHKSVSWYQQVLGQGPQFIFQYYEKEERGRGNFPDRFSARQFPNYSSELNVNALLLGDSALYLCASSLMLAGVGDTQYFGPGTRLTVL.

This clone was observed a few times. The V call is TRBV5-8, the J call TRBJ1-2; D not certain. Per the germline V gene, CDR1 is SGHTS and CDR2 is YDEGEE. This CDR3 is 12 amino acids long. The ends were cut back, 4 bases at V and 7 bases at J, with 11 bases in the middle. CDR3 DNA: TGTGCCAGCAGCGCCCGGTCGGGTGGCTACACCTTC. This encodes CASSARSGGYTF.

The V call is TRBV28, the J call TRBJ2-2; possibly TRBD2 for D (5 bases). V was shortened by 3 bases and J by 8 bases, with 7 bases between the two germline ends. The germline V gene encodes CDR1 MDHEN and CDR2 SYDVKM. The CDR3 spans 12 residues. The CDR3 protein is CASSLLAGELFF. The CDR3 bases are TGTGCCAGCAGTTTGCTAGCTGGGGAGCTGTTTTTT. Looking up the rest from reference TRBV28 and TRBJ2-2 gives the full variable domain: DVKVTQSSRYLVKRTGEKVFLECVQDMDHENMFWYRQDPGLGLRLIYFSYDVKMKEKGDIPEGYSVSREKKERFSLILESASTNQTSMYLCASSLLAGELFFGEGSRLTVL.

V gene TRBV7-9 combines with J gene TRBJ2-7, with TRBD2 matching over 11 bases. The germline V gene encodes CDR1 SEHNR and CDR2 FQNEAQ (reference sequence). V shed 1 base and J 5 bases; nucleotides not matched to a gene: 7. The CDR3 has 16 amino acids. CDR3 sequence: CASSLVVAGGYDEQYF. As DNA, the CDR3 is TGTGCCAGCAGCTTAGTGGTAGCGGGAGGGTATGACGAGCAGTACTTC.

This chain uses TRBV28 with TRBJ1-5, with 9 bases identical to TRBD1. CDR3 length: 15 amino acids. Germline V gene data show CDR1 as MDHEN and CDR2 as SYDVKM. The V gene end was trimmed by 6 bases and the J gene end by 6 bases; junction bases not matched to a gene: 9. The CDR3 coding sequence is TGTGCCAGCAGGGAGCCGGGACAGGGACGTCAGCCCCAGCATTTT. Translated, it gives CASREPGQGRQPQHF. The complete variable domain, with remaining parts taken from reference TRBV28 and TRBJ1-5, reads DVKVTQSSRYLVKRTGEKVFLECVQDMDHENMFWYRQDPGLGLRLIYFSYDVKMKEKGDIPEGYSVSREKKERFSLILESASTNQTSMYLCASREPGQGRQPQHFGDGTRLSIL.

The rearrangement joins TRBV19 to TRBJ2-5; TRBD1 matches at 8 bases. This CDR3 spans 15 amino acids. J lost 2 bases, V lost 7 bases, and 9 bases had no gene match. Per germline, CDR1 LNHDA and CDR2 SQIVND (reference sequence). The CDR3 DNA is TGTGCCAGTACCCCCCGGGGGACAGGTCAAGAGACCCAGTACTTC. It translates to CASTPRGTGQETQYF.